Presented here are 19 T cell receptor beta chains from one specimen sequenced in a study of control samples from healthy donors and cancer patients. Clones were read by immunoSEQ multiplex PCR, and TCRdb kept only the in-frame ones, dropping some. This sample yields about 99,000 clones, of which 75% to 90% are seen a single time; 19% belongs to the top ten. Material: PBMCs. The receptor set was obtained from a man in his sixties with lung cancer.

The gene calls are TRBV6-5 and TRBJ2-7; D assignment may be TRBD1 or TRBD2 (5 bases each). The V and J ends lost 5 bases and 3 bases respectively, with 17 bases between them. The CDR3 runs to 15 residues. Germline loops: CDR1 MNHEY, CDR2 SVGAGI. CDR3 region: CASSLRDGYRYEQYF. CDR3 nucleotides: TGTGCCAGCAGTCTCCGGGACGGATACCGCTACGAGCAGTACTTC.

This chain links TRBV4-1 with TRBJ2-5, with unresolved D. V was cut by 1 base and J by 4 bases, with 7 bases left in between. CDR1 and CDR2 (germline): MGHRA, YSYEKL. This CDR3 is 13 amino acids long. The CDR3 reads CASSQGTGETQYF. The DNA for the CDR3 is TGCGCCAGCAGCCAAGGAACGGGAGAGACCCAGTACTTC.

J is TRBJ1-1 and V is TRBV6-6; 7 bases line up with TRBD1. Germline CDR1 MNHNY, CDR2 SVGAGI (reference sequence). Losses at the gene ends were 6 bases for V and 3 bases for J; bases not matched to a gene: 4. CDR3 length: 13 residues. In DNA, the CDR3 is TGTGCCAGCAGAGCGGGACAGTACACTGAAGCTTTCTTT. Translated: CASRAGQYTEAFF.

V usage is TRBV18 and J usage is TRBJ2-1; weak D call: TRBD1 (5 bases). The CDR3 covers 14 residues. V lost 3 bases and J 4 bases, leaving 10 bases between the germline ends. Germline V gene sequence: CDR1 KGHSH, CDR2 LQKENI. The CDR3 loop reads CASSPTVPYNEQFF. CDR3 sequence (DNA): TGTGCCAGCTCACCGACAGTACCGTACAATGAGCAGTTCTTC.

The DNA of the CDR3 is TGTGCCAGTACCGGGACACCGGGAAACACCGGGGAGCTGTTTTTT. Protein sequence: CASTGTPGNTGELFF. This sequence joins TRBV19 and TRBJ2-2; D may be TRBD1 (6 bases). Germline CDR1 reads LNHDA; CDR2 reads SQIVND (reference sequence). The length of the CDR3 is 15 residues. V was pared by 7 bases and J by 2 bases, with 14 bases between.

This clone was seen a few times. V gene TRBV27 combines with J gene TRBJ1-6; tentative D call: TRBD1 (6 bases). The germline CDR1 and CDR2 sequences are MNHEY and SMNVEV (reference sequence). The CDR3 is 16 amino acids. V gave up 5 bases and J gave up 9 bases, with 20 bases separating them. The CDR3 DNA follows: TGTGCCAGCAGTCCCGCCGACAGGCTCAGGATTTCACCCCTCCACTTT. This sequence encodes CASSPADRLRISPLHF.

The chain combines TRBV6-5 with TRBJ2-5; 7 bases map to TRBD1. Losses at the gene ends were 6 bases for V and 2 bases for J; bases not matched to a gene: 6. The germline gives CDR1 MNHEY, CDR2 SVGAGI. The CDR3 contains 14 residues. This CDR3 is CASSSGTEQETQYF. The CDR3 DNA follows: TGTGCCAGCAGCTCCGGGACAGAACAAGAGACCCAGTACTTC.

The chain couples TRBV4-1 to TRBJ1-2; 7 bases line up with TRBD1. This CDR3 region has 15 residues. V lost 2 bases and J lost 0; bases outside the gene matches: 3. Germline V gene data show CDR1 as MGHRA and CDR2 as YSYEKL. The CDR3 DNA follows: TGCGCCAGCAGCCAAACGGACAGGTCTAACTATGGCTACACCTTC. Residues: CASSQTDRSNYGYTF.

Regarding this clone: One end of the junction is discordant with germline, which a read error may explain. The chain links TRBV18 to TRBJ1-1; a weak D match, TRBD1 (6 bases). CDR3 length equals 14 residues. In germline, CDR1 is KGHSH, CDR2 LQKENI. As DNA, the CDR3 is TGTGCCAGCTCCCCACAGGGCTTGAACACTGAAGCTTTCTTT. Amino acid sequence: CASSPQGLNTEAFF.

This clone was counted once. This chain connects TRBV30 to TRBJ1-6; the D is unclear. There are 10 residues in the CDR3. CDR1 is GTSNPN, CDR2 SVGIG, per germline (reference sequence). V lost 7 bases, J lost 13 bases, and 11 bases lay in between. The CDR3 DNA follows: TGTGCCTTCGGTATCTCCCCCCTCCACTTT. This sequence encodes CAFGISPLHF.

The rearrangement uses TRBV5-6 and TRBJ2-7; TRBD2 might be the D (6 bases). This CDR3 contains 16 residues. V lost 0 bases and J 2 bases, leaving 15 bases between the germline ends. Germline values: CDR1 SGHDT, CDR2 YYEEEE. The CDR3 bases are TGTGCCAGCAGCTTGGCGCCCCAGGGACTCCCCTACGAGCAGTACGTC. Its translation is CASSLAPQGLPYEQYV.

On this clone: The junction and the germline gene differ at one end; a read error may be behind it. The CDR3 coding sequence is TGTGCCAGCAGCTTAGCCCGATACGTCGCATTGAATACTGAAGCTTTCTTT. Translation: CASSLARYVALNTEAFF. V and J are TRBV11-1 and TRBJ1-1; D not resolved. The germline V gene encodes CDR1 SGHAT and CDR2 FQDESV (reference sequence). This CDR3 is built from 17 residues.

V usage is TRBV5-4 and J usage is TRBJ2-7, with 10 bases lining up with TRBD1. CDR1 is SGHNT and CDR2 is YYREEE in the germline V gene (reference sequence). V trimming: 2 bases; J trimming: 1 base; junction bases outside the gene matches: 3. CDR3 length equals 15 residues. The CDR3, as DNA: TGTGCCAGCAGCTTAGGACAGGGGGGTTCCTACGAGCAGTACGTC. It codes for CASSLGQGGSYEQYV.

This clone has just one count. The chain carries TRBV24-1 and TRBJ2-3, with D possibly being TRBD2 (6 bases). The CDR3 totals 12 residues. V was trimmed by 5 bases and J by 5 bases, leaving 7 bases between them. The germline gives CDR1 KGHDR, CDR2 SFDVKD. The CDR3 nucleotides are TGTGCCACCAGTGGGACTATAGATACGCAGTATTTT. Encoded protein: CATSGTIDTQYF.

This chain connects TRBV5-1 to TRBJ2-3; 11 bases align to TRBD2. Germline V lookup: CDR1 SGHRS, CDR2 YFSETQ. The CDR3 runs 16 residues. The ends lost 2 bases at V and 6 bases at J; junction bases unmatched: 8. The CDR3: CASSFTSGGSRDTQYF. The CDR3, as DNA: TGCGCCAGCAGCTTTACTAGCGGGGGTTCCAGGGATACGCAGTATTTT. Based on the CDR3 plus reference TRBV5-1 and TRBJ2-3, the full variable domain is KAGVTQTPRYLIKTRGQQVTLSCSPISGHRSVSWYQQTPGQGLQFLFEYFSETQRNKGNFPGRFSGRQFSNSRSEMNVSTLELGDSALYLCASSFTSGGSRDTQYFGPGTRLTVL.

The genes are TRBV19 and TRBJ1-1, with TRBD1 as a possible D gene (5 bases). The CDR3 runs 14 residues. Between the trimmed V and J ends, which lost 6 bases and 4 bases, there was a span of 15 bases. The germline gives CDR1 LNHDA, CDR2 SQIVND (reference sequence). The CDR3 DNA follows: TGTGCCAGTAGAGGAAGGGGCCAGGGCACTGAAGCTTTCTTT. It yields the protein CASRGRGQGTEAFF. The variable domain in full, with the rest retrieved from reference TRBV19 and TRBJ1-1, is DGGITQSPKYLFRKEGQNVTLSCEQNLNHDAMYWYRQDPGQGLRLIYYSQIVNDFQKGDIAEGYSVSREKKESFPLTVTSAQKNPTAFYLCASRGRGQGTEAFFGQGTRLTVV.

This sequence joins TRBV7-9 and TRBJ1-4, with D unclear. Trimming removed 5 bases at V and 7 bases at J, with 11 bases between. Germline CDR1 and CDR2: SEHNR and FQNEAQ (reference sequence). The CDR3 runs to 13 residues. The chain's CDR3 is CASSAGASEKLFF. Here the CDR3 DNA reads TGTGCCAGCAGCGCAGGAGCGTCTGAAAAACTGTTTTTT.

This clone was detected only once. The gene calls are TRBV5-4 and TRBJ2-7; 8 positions agree with TRBD1. This CDR3 is 13 amino acids long. Germline-derived CDR1 and CDR2 are SGHNT and YYREEE (reference sequence). The ends lost 9 bases at V and 0 bases at J; junction bases unmatched: 5. The CDR3 nucleotides read TGTGCCACTAGGGGACAGGACTCCTACGAGCAGTACGTC. Its translation is CATRGQDSYEQYV.

The V gene is TRBV29-1, the J gene TRBJ1-4, with D tentatively TRBD1 (5 bases). V lost 4 bases and J lost 1, with 10 bases in between. Germline assignment: CDR1 SQVTM and CDR2 ANQGSEA. There are 14 residues in the CDR3. The CDR3 DNA reads as TGCAGCGTTGGGGAAAGGGGAACTAATGAAAAACTGTTTTTT. Its translation is CSVGERGTNEKLFF.